This T cell receptor (beta chain) was obtained from a study of T cells in Graves' hyperthyroidism and ophthalmopathy. Regarding the study as a whole: Within blood appeared most thyroid clonotypes that had expanded above 0.001.

This clonotype occurred once. The antigen is not known. CDR1 SGHNT and CDR2 YYREEE come from the germline V gene (reference sequence). The CDR3 is 16 amino acids. V was cut by 0 bases and J by 0 bases, with 9 bases left in between. RNA transcripts served as the template for amplifying TCR beta CDR3 regions. An initial round of RT-PCR targeting the TCR CDR3 relied on the HTBI primer set. Via MiXCR, TCRdb re-called the multiplex PCR reads, giving one row per CDR3 protein. The sample lists 300,000 to 450,000 distinct CDR3 sequences; approximately 15% were seen once. Patients with ophthalmopathy all had a Clinical Activity Score of at least 3, a NOSPECS grade of at least 4 and duration under 3 months. The study left out patients who had uncontrolled infection, other autoimmune disease, pregnancy or lactation. Each 10 ml fresh peripheral blood draw supplied the PBMCs.

The clonotype was recovered from a woman aged 25 to 39 with Graves' ophthalmopathy. This chain joins TRBV5-4 and TRBJ2-2, with a possible D match to TRBD2 (5 bases). Material for sequencing was blood. The CDR3 DNA is TGTGCCAGCAGCTTGGGTGGAGGCCCGAACACCGGGGAGCTGTTTTTT. Residues: CASSLGGGPNTGELFF.